This T cell receptor beta chain appears in the sequencing data of a study of early T cells in non-severe SARS-CoV-2 infection. At the level of the study: The study sequenced bulk RNA from unsorted whole blood, with chains unpaired.

The study, taken as a whole, reports: VDJdb matching, biased toward anti-spike CD8 responses, missed private and CD4 specificities.

In the case of this clonotype: Its antigen is unknown.

Attachment of unique molecular identifiers to individual cDNA molecules was performed. TCRdb itself ran the 5' RACE reads through MiXCR, one entry per CDR3 protein. Seen here are tens of thousands of distinct CDR3 sequences, about 10% observed once, and the top ten hold 5.5% to 7.5%. Trimming stripped 5 bases from V and 4 bases from J, with 9 bases between. CDR1 SGHDT and CDR2 YYEEEE come from the germline V gene. The CDR3 spans 12 residues. The material sequenced was whole blood. The rearrangement links TRBV5-6 to TRBJ2-5, with D perhaps matching TRBD2 (5 bases). The sequence was obtained from an adult who was a healthcare worker with PCR-confirmed SARS-CoV-2 infection or an uninfected control (not recorded which). CDR3 residues: CASSFGGETQYF. The CDR3 DNA sequence: TGTGCCAGCAGTTTCGGAGGAGAGACCCAGTACTTC.